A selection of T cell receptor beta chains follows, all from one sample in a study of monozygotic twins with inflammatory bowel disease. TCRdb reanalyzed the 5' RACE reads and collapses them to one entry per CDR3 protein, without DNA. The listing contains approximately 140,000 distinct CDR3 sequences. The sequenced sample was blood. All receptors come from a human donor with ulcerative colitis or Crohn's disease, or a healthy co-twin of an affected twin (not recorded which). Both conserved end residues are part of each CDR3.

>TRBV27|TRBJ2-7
CASSSYTGTATYEQYF
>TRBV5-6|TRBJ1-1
CASRPHGRGTEAFF
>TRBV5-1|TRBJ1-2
CASSLEGPADYGYTF
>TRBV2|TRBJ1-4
CASSGGAATEKLFF
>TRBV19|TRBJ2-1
CASSIGWRGTSGYNEQFF
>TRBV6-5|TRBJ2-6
CASSHGQGSGANVLTF
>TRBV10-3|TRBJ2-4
CAISERQVLKNIQYF
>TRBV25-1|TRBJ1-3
CASSPSSGNTIYF
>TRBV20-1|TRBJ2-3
CSAREGGGSYTQYF
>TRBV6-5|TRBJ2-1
CASRGLAGESSYNEQFF
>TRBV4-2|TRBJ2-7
CASSHVGGGDYEQYF
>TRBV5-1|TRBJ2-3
CASSLGGASPTDTQYF
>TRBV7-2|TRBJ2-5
CASSLDRRETQYF
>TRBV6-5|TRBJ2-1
CASSYSEPSGGYNEQFF
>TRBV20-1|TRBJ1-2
CSANTGSLLYGYTF
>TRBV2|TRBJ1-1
CASSGTTTGEAFF
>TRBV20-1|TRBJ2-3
CSARDPLRGRTDTQYF
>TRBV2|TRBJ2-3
CAGTKRGEDTDTQYF
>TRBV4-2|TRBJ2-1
CASSQPDRVLWDEQFF
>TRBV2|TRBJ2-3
CASSEEWTRMLDTQYF
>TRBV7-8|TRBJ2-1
CASSGVATYNEQFF
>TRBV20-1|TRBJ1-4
CSARDYVGGHNEKLFF
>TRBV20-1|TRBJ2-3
CSAPQGGADTQYF
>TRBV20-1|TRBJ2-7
CSAYTGAYEQYF